The 22 T cell receptor beta chains in this list originate from one sample, sequenced in a study of shared clonotypes between healthy human individuals. Repertoires were generated with immunoSEQ multiplex PCR, while TCRdb's copy carries only in-frame clones and drops some. Of over a million clones in the sample, around three quarters were seen once. Input material: memory CD4+ T cells from PBMCs. Subset of the sample: CD45RA-negative fraction. The receptors originated from a man aged 18 to 35 in good health. Some clones in this sample may be carry-over from other donors' samples.

The V gene is TRBV19, the J gene TRBJ1-5; D might be TRBD1 (6 bases). The CDR3 totals 15 residues. Trimming shortened V by 3 bases and J by 1 base, and 10 bases separated the two germline ends. Germline V CDR1 and CDR2: LNHDA, SQIVND (reference sequence). CDR3 coding DNA: TGTGCCAGTAGTATTCGGGGGGCCAGCAATCAGCCCCAGCATTTT. It translates to CASSIRGASNQPQHF.

The chain recombines TRBV2 with TRBJ2-1, with 7 positions matching TRBD1. Germline V gives CDR1 SNHLY, CDR2 FYNNEI. CDR3 size: 15 residues. J gave up 1 base and V 4 bases, and 4 bases lay outside the gene matches. The chain's CDR3 is CASSGTGVSYNEQFF. CDR3 coding DNA: TGTGCCAGCAGTGGGACAGGCGTTTCCTACAATGAGCAGTTCTTC.

This clone was counted ten times or more. The V gene is TRBV27, the J gene TRBJ1-2, with no clear D. The CDR3 extends over 16 amino acids. The V gene's germline CDR1 is MNHEY and CDR2 SMNVEV (reference sequence). V was pared by 6 bases and J by 5 bases, with 22 bases between. CDR3 region: CASSTIRRAEEYGYTF. CDR3 nucleotide sequence: TGTGCCAGCAGCACCATTAGGAGGGCCGAAGAGTATGGCTACACCTTC.

The chain combines TRBV15 with TRBJ2-1; 9 bases map to TRBD2. CDR3 length: 17 residues. The V gene's germline CDR1 is LNHNV and CDR2 YYDKDF (reference sequence). Trimming removed 1 base from V and 3 bases from J; junction bases left unmatched: 7. CDR3 protein: CATSRGGVTSGYNEQFF. In DNA form, the CDR3 reads TGTGCCACCAGCAGAGGGGGGGTGACTAGCGGCTACAATGAGCAGTTCTTC.

A word on this clone: Other DNA variants within this sample encode the same CDR3. J is TRBJ1-1 and V is TRBV6-5; a possible D gene is TRBD1 (5 bases). The ends were cut back, 6 bases at V and 7 bases at J, with 15 bases in the middle. The CDR3 loop spans 13 amino acids. CDR1 MNHEY and CDR2 SVGAGI come from the germline V gene. As DNA, the CDR3 is TGTGCCAGCAGCCGCGGGGGGTCCAATGAAGCTTTCTTT. Translating it yields CASSRGGSNEAFF.

This chain connects TRBV18 to TRBJ2-7; 8 nucleotides align to TRBD2. The V and J ends lost 6 bases and 0 bases, in that order; junction bases with no gene match: 13. Germline-derived CDR1 and CDR2 are KGHSH and LQKENI. The CDR3 spans 17 residues. DNA for the CDR3: TGTGCCAGCTCGTCTGACATCTTAGCGGGAAGCTCCTACGAGCAGTACTTC. Its translation is CASSSDILAGSSYEQYF.

This clone occurred once. The CDR3 bases are TGTGCCACCAGCAGTGACTTGGGTTGGCAAGAGACCCAGTACTTC. This translates into CATSSDLGWQETQYF. The chain combines TRBV15 with TRBJ2-5; D remains ambiguous. V gave up 3 bases and J gave up 2 bases, with 13 bases separating them. Germline V lookup: CDR1 LNHNV, CDR2 YYDKDF (reference sequence). The CDR3 runs to 15 residues. The full variable domain, its missing parts supplied by reference TRBV15 and TRBJ2-5, is DAMVIQNPRYQVTQFGKPVTLSCSQTLNHNVMYWYQQKSSQAPKLLFHYYDKDFNNEADTPDNFQSRRPNTSFCFLDIRSPGLGDTAMYLCATSSDLGWQETQYFGPGTRLLVL.

This chain uses TRBV18 with TRBJ2-3, with 8 bases fitting TRBD2. This CDR3 is built from 12 residues. V shed 4 bases, J shed 9 bases, and the junction held 3 bases outside the gene matches. CDR1 KGHSH and CDR2 LQKENI come from the germline V gene. CDR3 sequence reads: CASSRERETQYF. CDR3 DNA: TGTGCCAGCTCACGCGAGCGGGAGACGCAGTATTTT.

The chain carries TRBV7-2 and TRBJ2-7, with TRBD2 matching over 14 bases. Germline assignment: CDR1 SGHTA and CDR2 FQGNSA. Unmatched junction bases numbered 4, after V lost 1 base and J lost 5 bases. The CDR3 contains 16 residues. CDR3 loop: CASSLDRGLAGDEQYF. Here the CDR3 DNA reads TGTGCCAGCAGCTTAGACCGGGGACTAGCGGGAGACGAGCAGTACTTC.

In DNA form, the CDR3 reads TGTGCCTGGAGTGGGGGTTGGAACACTGAAGCTTTCTTT. Its translation is CAWSGGWNTEAFF. V gene TRBV30 combines with J gene TRBJ1-1; D not certain. CDR1 and CDR2 (germline): GTSNPN, SVGIG (reference sequence). This CDR3 region has 13 residues. V was shortened by 1 base and J by 1 base, with 7 bases between the two germline ends.

On this clone itself: A read error is possible here, since a much larger clone lies one base away. The rearrangement uses TRBV9 and TRBJ1-1; tentatively, D is TRBD1 (6 bases). Trimming took off 4 bases at V and 2 bases at J, with 9 bases between the two ends. The CDR3 loop spans 13 amino acids. Looked up from germline, CDR1 is SGDLS and CDR2 is YYNGEE. DNA for the CDR3: TGTGCCAGCAGCACGGACAGTAACACTGAAGCTTTCTTT. Translated: CASSTDSNTEAFF.

The chain links TRBV12-5 to TRBJ2-5, with TRBD2 matching 9 bases. The CDR3 loop spans 16 amino acids. V gave up 0 bases and J gave up 2 bases; unmatched junction bases: 4. Germline CDR1 is LGHNT and CDR2 is FRNRAP. This CDR3 reads CASGLVYAGGQETQYF. CDR3 nucleotides: TGTGCTAGTGGTTTGGTCTACGCGGGGGGGCAAGAGACCCAGTACTTC.

The V and J genes are TRBV25-1 and TRBJ2-6, with D perhaps TRBD1 (5 bases). The CDR3 runs 17 residues. V was trimmed by 4 bases and J by 5 bases, leaving 18 bases between them. Germline CDR1 is MGHDK and CDR2 is SYGVNS. The CDR3 DNA is TGTGCCAGCAGTGTTCCAACTGGACAAAGTCGGGCCAACGTCCTGACTTTC. Protein product: CASSVPTGQSRANVLTF.

This clone was detected only a few times. This rearrangement joins TRBV5-1 to TRBJ2-5; TRBD1 is a possible D gene (6 bases). Trimming stripped 7 bases from V and 4 bases from J, with 14 bases between. This CDR3 has 13 amino acids. Germline V gene sequence: CDR1 SGHRS, CDR2 YFSETQ. The CDR3 here is CASAAQGPETQYF. CDR3 nucleotides: TGCGCCAGCGCCGCCCAGGGGCCAGAGACCCAGTACTTC.

A note on this clone: The same CDR3 can be traced to other DNA sequences in this sample. V and J are TRBV2 and TRBJ1-5, with D hard to call. V lost 5 bases and J lost 2, with 4 bases in between. The CDR3 extends over 12 amino acids. Germline V lookup: CDR1 SNHLY, CDR2 FYNNEI. This CDR3 is CASSYGNQPQHF. CDR3 nucleotide sequence: TGTGCCAGCAGTTACGGCAATCAGCCCCAGCATTTT. Full variable domain (rest looked up from reference TRBV2 and TRBJ1-5): EPEVTQTPSHQVTQMGQEVILRCVPISNHLYFYWYRQILGQKVEFLVSFYNNEISEKSEIFDDQFSVERPDGSNFTLKIRSTKLEDSAMYFCASSYGNQPQHFGDGTRLSIL.

With respect to this clone: Mismatch with germline at one junction end may stem from a read error. The CDR3, as DNA: TGCAGCGGTCGACAGGTCTACGGGCAGTACTTC. The encoded protein is CSGRQVYGQYF. This chain links TRBV29-1 with TRBJ2-7, with a possible D match to TRBD1 (6 bases). The CDR3 is 11 residues long. Germline-derived CDR1 and CDR2 are SQVTM and ANQGSEA.

The chain couples TRBV28 to TRBJ1-1, with D hard to call. The CDR3 runs 13 residues. Germline assignment: CDR1 MDHEN and CDR2 SYDVKM. V was shortened by 7 bases and J by 8 bases, with 17 bases between the two germline ends. The CDR3 coding sequence is TGTGCCAGCAACTCCCCGGGTGTATGGGAAGCTTTCTTT. This translates into CASNSPGVWEAFF.

Only one count was recorded for this clone. V gene TRBV11-2 combines with J gene TRBJ2-5; possibly TRBD2 for D (5 bases). Germline V gene sequence: CDR1 SGHAT, CDR2 FQNNGV. V lost 3 bases to trimming and J lost 4 bases, with 12 bases between them. The length of the CDR3 is 14 residues. The CDR3 here is CASSLLASRETQYF. CDR3 nucleotide sequence: TGTGCCAGCAGCTTGCTAGCCTCACGAGAGACCCAGTACTTC.

V and J are TRBV28 and TRBJ2-3; TRBD2 agrees at 9 bases. The trim removed 5 bases at V and 3 bases at J, leaving 6 bases unmatched. The length of the CDR3 is 15 residues. Germline V lookup: CDR1 MDHEN, CDR2 SYDVKM. CDR3 sequence (DNA): TGTGCCAGCAGTAAGGGCGGGAGGGGAACAGATACGCAGTATTTT. Translation: CASSKGGRGTDTQYF.

V gene TRBV7-3 combines with J gene TRBJ2-5, with TRBD2 matching over 13 bases. The last part of the DNA fits TRBJ2-7 better; the J call may be wrong. Germline V gives CDR1 SGHTA, CDR2 FQGTGA. This CDR3 spans 15 amino acids. The CDR3, as DNA: TGTGCCAGCAGCGCCGGACTAGCGGGAGTCCACGAGCAGTACTTC. It is translated as CASSAGLAGVHEQYF.

CDR3 loop: CASHRAAGGPVETQYF. In nucleotides, the CDR3 is TGTGCCAGCCACAGGGCGGCGGGAGGGCCCGTCGAGACCCAGTACTTC. The rearrangement uses TRBV5-4 and TRBJ2-5, with 9 nucleotides matching TRBD2. The CDR3 has 16 residues. The J segment lost 5 bases and the V segment lost 7 bases, leaving 15 bases of the junction unmatched. CDR1 and CDR2 (germline): SGHNT, YYREEE (reference sequence).

The V and J genes are TRBV4-1 and TRBJ2-5; maybe TRBD2 (5 bases). The V end was cut by 0 bases, the J end by 2 bases, with 16 bases between. CDR3 length: 17 residues. Germline CDR1 and CDR2: MGHRA and YSYEKL. CDR3 nucleotides: TGCGCCAGCAGCCAAGACCCCTCGCTCCCGGGGCAAGAGACCCAGTACTTC. This translates into CASSQDPSLPGQETQYF.